A single sample is the source of the 16 T cell receptor beta chains below, sequenced in a study of blood T cell repertoires in COVID-19. Clones were read by immunoSEQ multiplex PCR, and TCRdb kept only the in-frame ones, dropping some. The sample has 90,000 to 100,000 clones, less than 90% seen once. Sequenced: peripheral blood. All receptors derive from a man older than 75 with acute or convalescent COVID-19.

The chain carries TRBV12-3 or TRBV12-4 and TRBJ2-1; 8 bases fit TRBD2. The CDR3 length is 13 residues. Trimming removed 11 bases from V and 3 bases from J; junction bases left unmatched: 6. In DNA form, the CDR3 reads TGTGCCGCTGGCGGGAGGAACTACAATGAGCAGTTCTTC. It yields the protein CAAGGRNYNEQFF.

CDR3 protein: CASSLSRDYEQYF. CDR3 nucleotides: TGTGCCAGCAGTTTATCCCGGGACTACGAGCAGTACTTC. The genes are TRBV27 and TRBJ2-7; tentatively, D is TRBD2 (5 bases). The CDR3 runs 13 residues. Germline values: CDR1 MNHEY, CDR2 SMNVEV (reference sequence). V dropped 0 bases and J dropped 3 bases, with 6 bases sitting between them.

The count of this clone is one. The rearrangement links TRBV9 to TRBJ2-1, with 7 bases aligning to TRBD2. The CDR3 loop spans 19 amino acids. Trimming took 6 bases from V and 1 from J; bases not matched to a gene: 19. Germline-derived CDR1 and CDR2 are SGDLS and YYNGEE. For the CDR3, the DNA is TGTGCCAGCAACCCCCTGGGGGGGGGAGGGCCTACTTCCTACAATGAGCAGTTCTTC. Amino acid sequence: CASNPLGGGGPTSYNEQFF.

As concerns this clone: This specimen includes other DNA sequences encoding the same CDR3. The V and J genes are TRBV5-4 and TRBJ1-4; 7 positions match TRBD1. There are 15 residues in the CDR3. With 4 bases clipped from V and 2 bases from J, the junction kept 5 bases outside the gene matches. Germline lookup yields CDR1 SGHNT and CDR2 YYREEE (reference sequence). CDR3 sequence (DNA): TGTGCCAGCAGCCCTGACAGGGCTACTAATGAAAAACTGTTTTTT. Translating it yields CASSPDRATNEKLFF.

The chain carries TRBV28 and TRBJ2-7; 7 nucleotides align to TRBD2. The CDR3 contains 14 residues. The germline gives CDR1 MDHEN, CDR2 SYDVKM. The junction had 5 bases not matched to a gene; V was cut back by 4 bases and J by 2 bases. DNA of the CDR3: TGTGCCAGCAGTTCCTCTAGCGGAACCTACGAGCAGTACTTC. Its protein product is CASSSSSGTYEQYF.

V is TRBV6-2 or TRBV6-3 and J is TRBJ2-5; 13 positions match TRBD2. CDR1 MNHEY and CDR2 SVGEGT come from the germline V gene. The ends lost 1 base at V and 0 bases at J; junction bases unmatched: 5. The CDR3 runs 18 residues. CDR3 region: CASSYWTSGGIDQETQYF. For the CDR3, the DNA is TGTGCCAGCAGTTACTGGACTAGCGGGGGTATAGACCAAGAGACCCAGTACTTC.

The genes are TRBV6-6 and TRBJ1-1; D unresolved. This CDR3 is built from 11 residues. Looked up from germline, CDR1 is MNHNY and CDR2 is SVGAGI (reference sequence). Trimming stripped 6 bases from V and 2 bases from J, with 4 bases between. This CDR3 is CASSPNTEAFF. CDR3 coding DNA: TGTGCCAGCAGCCCTAACACTGAAGCTTTCTTT.

The J gene is TRBJ2-2, the V gene TRBV15; 7 bases map to TRBD2. CDR1 LNHNV and CDR2 YYDKDF come from the germline V gene (reference sequence). V shed 0 bases and J 5 bases; nucleotides not matched to a gene: 3. The CDR3 runs to 15 residues. The CDR3 loop reads CATSREEGGTGELFF. The CDR3 DNA follows: TGTGCCACCAGCAGAGAGGAGGGAGGGACCGGGGAGCTGTTTTTT.

This clone was picked up a small number of times. The chain has TRBV6-5 and TRBJ1-3, with a tentative D call TRBD1 (5 bases). Germline V lookup: CDR1 MNHEY, CDR2 SVGAGI. The CDR3 contains 15 residues. Trimming took off 7 bases at V and 0 bases at J, with 13 bases between the two ends. The CDR3 loop is CASTRVLNSGNTIYF. For the CDR3, the DNA is TGTGCCAGCACCAGGGTCCTCAACTCTGGAAACACCATATATTTT.

The V gene is TRBV27, the J gene TRBJ2-5; the D gene is possibly TRBD1 (5 bases). The V end was cut by 6 bases, the J end by 4 bases, with 15 bases between. The germline V gene has CDR1 MNHEY and CDR2 SMNVEV (reference sequence). The CDR3 is made up of 14 amino acids. Written as DNA, the CDR3 is TGTGCCAGCAGCCTAGACAGTTGGGGAGAGACCCAGTACTTC. Translation gives CASSLDSWGETQYF.

In this sample, this clone turned up once. The chain joins TRBV6-4 to TRBJ2-5; the match to TRBD2 covers 7 bases. V dropped 3 bases and J dropped 5; count of bases not matched to a gene: 12. The CDR3 is made up of 16 amino acids. Germline values: CDR1 MRHNA, CDR2 SNTAGT. The CDR3 DNA follows: TGTGCCAGCAGTGAGAGAGAGACGGGGGGACTGGAGACCCAGTACTTC. It translates to CASSERETGGLETQYF.

The CDR3 DNA reads TGTGCCAGTAGCCCTTCCGGGAGCTACAATGAGCAGTTCTTC. It yields the protein CASSPSGSYNEQFF. The J gene is TRBJ2-1, the V gene TRBV19; maybe TRBD2 (6 bases). From germline, CDR1 is LNHDA and CDR2 SQIVND (reference sequence). The CDR3 loop spans 14 amino acids. The V end lost 6 bases, the J end lost 3 bases, and 12 bases lay between the germline ends.

The chain couples TRBV5-4 to TRBJ2-5, with a tentative D call TRBD1 (6 bases). The CDR3 is made up of 14 amino acids. Germline-derived CDR1 and CDR2 are SGHNT and YYREEE (reference sequence). V shed 2 bases and J shed 2 bases, with 10 bases lying between them. CDR3 amino acids: CASSLGQLQETQYF. The CDR3 DNA is TGTGCCAGCAGCTTAGGACAGCTTCAAGAGACCCAGTACTTC.

The chain joins TRBV10-3 to TRBJ1-6, with 9 nucleotides matching TRBD1. Losses at the gene ends were 3 bases for V and 10 bases for J; bases not matched to a gene: 10. Germline values: CDR1 ENHRY, CDR2 SYGVKD. This CDR3 comprises 16 residues. The CDR3 loop reads CAISDQMGQGGSPLHF. The CDR3 bases are TGTGCCATCAGTGATCAAATGGGACAGGGTGGATCACCCCTCCACTTT.

J is TRBJ2-5 and V is TRBV4-1; TRBD1 aligns across 9 bases. The CDR3 totals 15 residues. Losses at the gene ends were 1 base for V and 3 bases for J; bases not matched to a gene: 3. CDR1 and CDR2 (germline): MGHRA, YSYEKL. The CDR3 DNA sequence: TGCGCCAGCAGCCAAGGGACAGGGGCCGAAGAGACCCAGTACTTC. It encodes CASSQGTGAEETQYF.

The chain combines TRBV18 with TRBJ2-5, with a weak D call TRBD1 (5 bases). V lost 3 bases and J 4 bases, leaving 9 bases between the germline ends. Germline V CDR1 and CDR2: KGHSH, LQKENI. This CDR3 spans 13 amino acids. CDR3: CASSPDTAETQYF. The CDR3 DNA sequence: TGTGCCAGCTCACCGGACACTGCAGAGACCCAGTACTTC.